A selection of T cell receptor beta chains follows, all from one sample in a study of T cells expressing NK-cell markers. From its re-call of the 5' RACE reads, TCRdb lists each CDR3 protein once, without DNA. The sample table includes some 300,000 distinct CDR3 sequences. The sample consisted of blood T cells: a sorted CD56 or NKG2C T cell subset, CD4+ or CD8+ T cells, or bulk PBMC T cells (not recorded which). All receptors derive from a man aged 18-30 years in good health. The CDR3 runs from the conserved cysteine through the conserved F or W.

TRBV20-1,17,TRBJ1-5,CSAAVFGGQIINQPQHF
TRBV14,18,TRBJ2-5,CASSQDRQGARWSETQYF
TRBV20-1,19,TRBJ2-3,CSARDLGLAGVRFADTQYF
TRBV2,13,TRBJ1-5,CASSGQPNQPQHF
TRBV20-1,15,TRBJ2-3,CSARDSSGARDTQYF
TRBV7-2,15,TRBJ2-1,CASSYRDRGLGEQFF
TRBV29-1,15,TRBJ2-2,CSVERPGANTGELFF
TRBV30,15,TRBJ1-3,CAWSVVSVSGNTIYF
TRBV5-5,13,TRBJ1-5,CASSLAYNQPQHF
TRBV19,15,TRBJ1-2,CATRLVSGSNYGYTF
TRBV7-9,14,TRBJ1-3,CASSSQTSGNTIYF
TRBV6-5,14,TRBJ2-7,CASSLASASYEQYF
TRBV7-2,17,TRBJ1-3,CASSLGGPNSSGNTIYF
TRBV6-5,14,TRBJ2-5,CASISPGGPKTQYF
TRBV5-5,14,TRBJ2-2,CASSSDSNTGELFF
TRBV4-2,20,TRBJ2-1,CASSPGTIYSRGVVYNEQFF
TRBV29-1,13,TRBJ2-1,CSVARRLYNEQFF
TRBV5-5,13,TRBJ2-6,CATGVSGANVLTF
TRBV13,15,TRBJ2-1,CASSFVGGAGNEQFF
TRBV12-3/TRBV12-4,16,TRBJ2-5,CASRGRFGRTQETQYF